These T cell receptor beta chains were read from a single sample in a study of T cell changes during pregnancy in multiple sclerosis. Libraries were prepared by immunoSEQ multiplex PCR; TCRdb keeps only in-frame clonotypes and omits some of them. The table shows 95,000 to 100,000 clones, with 90% to 95% occurring only once. The specimen was peripheral blood, collected after pregnancy. These receptors all come from a female donor in good health, enrolled as a control in a pregnancy study. Both conserved end residues are part of each CDR3. The order of the fields is V gene, clone size, J gene, D gene, CDR3 DNA, CDR3 protein. D genes are given only for firm matches. Rows give clone size only sometimes, using once, few, many, or a class for an expanded clone.

v_gene: TRBV28; abundance: .; j_gene: TRBJ2-2; d_gene: TRBD2; CDR3nt: TGTGCCAGCAGAGGCACTAGCGGGACAACCGGGGAGCTGTTTTTT; CDR3aa: CASRGTSGTTGELFF
v_gene: TRBV5-6; abundance: .; j_gene: TRBJ2-7; d_gene: TRBD1; CDR3nt: TGTGCCAGCAGCTCCTACAACAGGGGAGTGTACGAGCAGTACTTC; CDR3aa: CASSSYNRGVYEQYF
v_gene: TRBV23-1; abundance: once; j_gene: TRBJ2-7; d_gene: .; CDR3nt: TGCGCCAGCAGTCAATCGGTAGAGGGGGCGGGACAGTACTTCTACGAGCAGTACTTC; CDR3aa: CASSQSVEGAGQYFYEQYF
v_gene: TRBV30; abundance: .; j_gene: TRBJ2-5; d_gene: .; CDR3nt: TGTGCCTGGAGTAATGGTCGGTCCAAAGAGACCCAGTACTTC; CDR3aa: CAWSNGRSKETQYF
v_gene: TRBV6-4; abundance: .; j_gene: TRBJ1-4; d_gene: .; CDR3nt: TGTGCCAGCAGTGAATATTTCCTGAGTGAAAAACTGTTTTTT; CDR3aa: CASSEYFLSEKLFF
v_gene: TRBV15; abundance: .; j_gene: TRBJ2-2; d_gene: TRBD1; CDR3nt: TGTGCCACCAGCTCTCAGGGGGCGACCGGGGAGCTGTTTTTT; CDR3aa: CATSSQGATGELFF
v_gene: TRBV6-6; abundance: .; j_gene: TRBJ2-7; d_gene: .; CDR3nt: TGTGCCAGCAGTTCGGGCCCAACGGGGGAGCAGTACTTC; CDR3aa: CASSSGPTGEQYF
v_gene: TRBV6-1; abundance: .; j_gene: TRBJ1-6; d_gene: TRBD1; CDR3nt: TGTGCCAGCAGTGATCGACCGGGACAGGGACTGTCACCCCTCCACTTT; CDR3aa: CASSDRPGQGLSPLHF
v_gene: TRBV29-1; abundance: .; j_gene: TRBJ1-2; d_gene: .; CDR3nt: TGCAGCGTTGAAGGGGCAGGGTGGGGCTACACCTTC; CDR3aa: CSVEGAGWGYTF
v_gene: TRBV7-2; abundance: .; j_gene: TRBJ2-3; d_gene: .; CDR3nt: TGTGCCAGCAGCTCGGTCCCAGATACGCAGTATTTT; CDR3aa: CASSSVPDTQYF